Below, 21 T cell receptor beta chains from the same sample are listed, as sequenced in a study of shared clonotypes between healthy human individuals. The table came from immunoSEQ multiplex PCR; TCRdb's copy has only in-frame clones and leaves some out. The sample consists of 1.5 million to 2.5 million clones, about 95% of them appearing once. Naive CD8 cells lacked CD45RO, underwent positive selection for CCR7 and left out terminally differentiated effector memory CD45RA+ cells. Sequencing input: naive CD8+ T cells sorted from blood. Receptors were obtained from a man aged 18 to 30 in good health.

The chain employs TRBV6-1 and TRBJ2-7; 10 nucleotides line up with TRBD2. The CDR3 has 16 amino acids. V lost 1 base to trimming and J lost 2 bases; unmatched junction nucleotides: 5. CDR1 is MNHNS and CDR2 is SASEGT in the germline V gene. This chain's CDR3 is CASSEVSSGGTYEQYF. The CDR3 DNA follows: TGTGCCAGCAGTGAAGTGTCTAGCGGGGGAACCTACGAGCAGTACTTC.

The V call is TRBV30, the J call TRBJ2-1; D unclear. Germline assignment: CDR1 GTSNPN and CDR2 SVGIG (reference sequence). V was trimmed by 0 bases and J by 10 bases, leaving 10 bases between them. This CDR3 region has 12 residues. The CDR3 sequence is CAWSVTSWEQFF. The CDR3 nucleotides are TGTGCCTGGAGTGTAACGAGTTGGGAGCAGTTCTTC.

The chain recombines TRBV9 with TRBJ2-3, with 8 bases that match TRBD2. This CDR3 region has 17 residues. Trimming at V came to 4 bases and at J to 1 base, leaving 11 bases not matched to a gene. The germline gives CDR1 SGDLS, CDR2 YYNGEE. The CDR3 region is CASSIGPGLVGTDTQYF. In DNA, the CDR3 is TGTGCCAGCAGCATAGGACCGGGACTAGTCGGCACAGATACGCAGTATTTT.

The chain links TRBV27 to TRBJ2-5; TRBD1 might be the D (5 bases). V dropped 3 bases and J dropped 5 bases, with 10 bases sitting between them. The germline CDR1 and CDR2 sequences are MNHEY and SMNVEV (reference sequence). CDR3 size: 13 residues. Here the CDR3 reads CASSLGLQETQYF. DNA for the CDR3: TGTGCCAGCAGTTTGGGGCTCCAGGAGACCCAGTACTTC.

This chain joins TRBV10-1 and TRBJ2-7; 10 nucleotides line up with TRBD2. This CDR3 has 15 amino acids. The V gene's germline CDR1 is WNHNN and CDR2 SYGVQD (reference sequence). J was trimmed by 5 bases and V by 0 bases; bases with no gene match: 4. CDR3 in amino acids: CASSESLAGVHEQYF. The CDR3 DNA sequence: TGCGCCAGCAGTGAGTCCCTAGCGGGAGTCCACGAGCAGTACTTC.

The genes are TRBV4-2 and TRBJ1-3; D is uncertain. The germline V and J ends were trimmed by 2 bases and 4 bases, with 12 bases remaining between them. The germline V gene has CDR1 LGHNA and CDR2 YNFKEQ. The CDR3 is 15 amino acids. CDR3 in DNA: TGTGCCAGCAGCCAAAGTGATAGTTCGGGAAACACCATATATTTT. Its protein product is CASSQSDSSGNTIYF.

V gene TRBV4-1 combines with J gene TRBJ2-3; D tentatively fits TRBD1 or TRBD2 (7 bases each). Trimming stripped 0 bases from V and 6 bases from J, with 16 bases between. This CDR3 has 16 residues. Germline V CDR1 and CDR2: MGHRA, YSYEKL. In DNA, the CDR3 is TGCGCCAGCAGCCAAGATAAGGGAGGGGGCTACGATACGCAGTATTTT. Its protein product is CASSQDKGGGYDTQYF.

The CDR3 DNA follows: TGCGCCAGCAGCTTGTGGGGGACTCAGCCCCAGCATTTT. It yields the protein CASSLWGTQPQHF. The V and J genes are TRBV5-1 and TRBJ1-5; D is possibly TRBD1 (5 bases). V was pared by 1 base and J by 6 bases, with 8 bases between. CDR1 is SGHRS and CDR2 is YFSETQ in the germline V gene. This CDR3 comprises 13 residues.

This clone has only one observation. Distinct nucleotide sequences in the sample also encode this CDR3. This chain uses TRBV4-3 with TRBJ2-7; D unresolved. The CDR3 totals 14 residues. V was cut by 0 bases and J by 1 base, with 7 bases left in between. Germline V gene data show CDR1 as LGHNA and CDR2 as YSLEER. CDR3: CASSQDLGSYEQYF. The DNA of the CDR3 is TGCGCCAGCAGCCAAGATTTGGGGTCCTACGAGCAGTACTTC.

The chain recombines TRBV9 with TRBJ2-1, with D possibly matching TRBD2 (6 bases). The ends were cut back, 3 bases at V and 9 bases at J, with 19 bases in the middle. This CDR3 has 15 amino acids. CDR1 is SGDLS and CDR2 is YYNGEE in the germline V gene. CDR3: CASSATGLPEGEQFF. The CDR3 DNA reads as TGTGCCAGCAGCGCCACGGGACTCCCCGAGGGTGAGCAGTTCTTC.

This chain uses TRBV6-1 with TRBJ1-2; D gene ambiguous. V was clipped by 0 bases and J by 1 base, with 6 bases between them. Per the germline V gene, CDR1 is MNHNS and CDR2 is SASEGT. The CDR3 has 14 amino acids. This CDR3 reads CASSEAADNYGYTF. Written as DNA, the CDR3 is TGTGCCAGCAGTGAAGCAGCGGATAACTATGGCTACACCTTC.

The CDR3 DNA reads as TGTGCCAGCAGCGGGCGGGACGCTGGGTTTGAAGCTTTCTTT. Its translation: CASSGRDAGFEAFF. The chain joins TRBV7-9 to TRBJ1-1, with a possible D match to TRBD1 (5 bases). The CDR3 consists of 14 residues. V was trimmed by 5 bases and J by 7 bases, leaving 17 bases between them. In germline, CDR1 is SEHNR, CDR2 FQNEAQ (reference sequence).

The chain joins TRBV11-2 to TRBJ2-5, with 10 bases aligning to TRBD1. The V segment lost 1 base and the J segment 5 bases; nucleotides outside the gene matches: 16. This CDR3 contains 19 residues. Germline V gene data show CDR1 as SGHAT and CDR2 as FQNNGV. The CDR3 here is CASSLVGGQGIRTVETQYF. CDR3 nucleotide sequence: TGTGCCAGCAGCTTAGTGGGGGGACAGGGGATTAGGACGGTGGAGACCCAGTACTTC.

This clone was seen a single time. The rearrangement uses TRBV2 and TRBJ2-1, with D possibly being TRBD2 (6 bases). Germline V CDR1 and CDR2: SNHLY, FYNNEI. Trimming took off 7 bases at V and 9 bases at J, with 16 bases between the two ends. The CDR3 has 13 amino acids. Here the CDR3 reads CASKEGSGGEQFF. In nucleotides, the CDR3 is TGTGCCAGCAAGGAGGGTTCGGGCGGTGAGCAGTTCTTC.

The chain links TRBV5-6 to TRBJ2-7, with a tentative D call TRBD1 (5 bases). CDR3 length: 15 amino acids. Looked up from germline, CDR1 is SGHDT and CDR2 is YYEEEE. Between the trimmed V and J ends, which lost 4 bases and 3 bases, there was a span of 17 bases. CDR3 protein: CASSRPGQGFYEQYF. CDR3 DNA sequence: TGTGCCAGCAGCCGACCCGGCCAGGGCTTCTACGAGCAGTACTTC.

For the CDR3, the DNA is TGTGCCATCAGCGATAGGACTAGCGGGAGTCCTTCCGGGGAGCTGTTTTTT. Its translation is CAISDRTSGSPSGELFF. This chain links TRBV10-3 with TRBJ2-2, with TRBD2 matching 13 bases. V lost 6 bases, J lost 6 bases, and 10 bases stayed unmatched. Germline V gene data show CDR1 as ENHRY and CDR2 as SYGVKD. There are 17 residues in the CDR3.

This chain links TRBV13 with TRBJ2-5; 7 positions match TRBD1. Germline-derived CDR1 and CDR2 are PRHDT and FYEKMQ (reference sequence). After removal of 5 bases from V and 2 bases from J, the junction contained 5 bases not matched to a gene. This CDR3 has 14 amino acids. The CDR3 nucleotides read TGTGCCAGCAGCCCTACAGGGGAGCAAGAGACCCAGTACTTC. Translation gives CASSPTGEQETQYF.

The chain recombines TRBV7-2 with TRBJ1-1; D is undetermined. Trimming removed 1 base from V and 7 bases from J, with 10 bases in between. The CDR3 sequence is 13 residues long. CDR1 SGHTA and CDR2 FQGNSA come from the germline V gene. The CDR3 nucleotides read TGTGCCAGCAGCTTAGTGGATTGGGTTGAAGCTTTCTTT. Its translation is CASSLVDWVEAFF.

This chain links TRBV27 with TRBJ2-6, with unresolved D. Germline V gene sequence: CDR1 MNHEY, CDR2 SMNVEV (reference sequence). Trimming took off 6 bases at V and 4 bases at J, with 13 bases between the two ends. The CDR3 spans 15 residues. The DNA of the CDR3 is TGTGCCAGCAGCCCCTTCCGCGCCGGGGCCAACGTCCTGACTTTC. Translating gives CASSPFRAGANVLTF.

This chain links TRBV4-1 with TRBJ2-7; D gene unclear. Germline CDR1 and CDR2: MGHRA and YSYEKL. The CDR3 sequence is 13 residues long. Trimming took 3 bases from V and 4 from J, leaving 10 bases between them. CDR3 sequence reads: CASSQSQLYEQYF. DNA for the CDR3: TGCGCCAGCAGCCAGAGTCAGCTTTACGAGCAGTACTTC.

The chain couples TRBV6-5 to TRBJ2-5; D call uncertain. CDR3 length: 14 residues. Germline CDR1 reads MNHEY; CDR2 reads SVGAGI. Between the trimmed V and J ends, which lost 6 bases and 3 bases, there was a span of 14 bases. In nucleotides, the CDR3 is TGTGCCAGCAGGCACCGGGCTAACAAAGAGACCCAGTACTTC. Its protein is CASRHRANKETQYF.